The 3 T cell receptor beta chains below all came from one sample that was sequenced in a study of low-dose radiotherapy and immunotherapy resistance in tumors. TRAV- and TRBV-specific primers, spanning alpha and beta chains, primed first-strand cDNA. TCRs were put through approximately 21 PCR cycles of amplification with Phusion. A constant-region primer and the V-primer adapter served as the primer pair. TCRdb passed the reads through MiXCR, listing each CDR3 protein once. The data contain roughly 19,000 distinct CDR3 sequences, about 74% of them singletons. The receptors stem from a human donor with advanced metastatic prostate, ovarian, gallbladder or colorectal cancer (not recorded which). This table probably holds off-target reads from a library built for another chain.

V usage is TRBV29-1 and J usage is TRBJ2-5; no firm D call. The germline CDR1 and CDR2 sequences are SQVTM and ANQGSEA. This CDR3 has 13 residues. Deletions cut 3 bases from V and 3 bases from J, with 11 bases between. CDR3 sequence: CSVEVQAKETQYF. The CDR3 DNA is TGCAGCGTTGAGGTCCAGGCGAAAGAGACCCAGTACTTC.

This clonotype has just one count. The V call is TRBV19, the J call TRBJ2-7; TRBD2 is a possible D gene (6 bases). The CDR3 consists of 14 residues. The V gene's germline CDR1 is LNHDA and CDR2 SQIVND (reference sequence). With 6 bases removed from V and 0 bases from J, the gap between germline ends came to 12 bases. The CDR3 DNA sequence: TGTGCCAGTAGCAAATATAGCGGCTCCTACGAGCAGTACTTC. As protein: CASSKYSGSYEQYF.

The CDR3 DNA sequence: TGTGCCAGCAATAAAGCATGGGGGGTAGGGAATGAGCAGTTCTTC. It translates to CASNKAWGVGNEQFF. The V and J genes are TRBV28 and TRBJ2-1, with TRBD2 as a possible D gene (6 bases). V lost 7 bases to trimming and J lost 7 bases, with 20 bases between them. Per the germline V gene, CDR1 is MDHEN and CDR2 is SYDVKM. CDR3 length: 15 residues.